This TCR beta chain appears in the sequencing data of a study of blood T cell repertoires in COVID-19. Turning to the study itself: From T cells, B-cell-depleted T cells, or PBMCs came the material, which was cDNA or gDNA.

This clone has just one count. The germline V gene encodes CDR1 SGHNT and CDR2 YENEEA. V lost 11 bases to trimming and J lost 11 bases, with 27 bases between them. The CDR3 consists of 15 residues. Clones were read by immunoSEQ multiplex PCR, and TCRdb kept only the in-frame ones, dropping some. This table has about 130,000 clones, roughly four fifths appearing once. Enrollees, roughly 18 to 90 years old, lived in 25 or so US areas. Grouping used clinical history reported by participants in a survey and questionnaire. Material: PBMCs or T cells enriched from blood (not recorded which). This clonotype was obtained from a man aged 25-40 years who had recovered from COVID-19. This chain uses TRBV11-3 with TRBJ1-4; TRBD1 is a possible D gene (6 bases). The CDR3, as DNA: TGTGCCGAAAAAGGGGTCCCACCACAGGGTGGCAAACTGTTTTTT. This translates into CAEKGVPPQGGKLFF.